A selection of T cell receptor beta chains follows, all from one sample in a study of control samples from healthy donors and cancer patients. Assay used: immunoSEQ multiplex PCR; TCRdb lists only in-frame clones, some missing. The sample holds about 130,000 clones; around 92% are singletons and the top ten take 2% to 2.5%. The source material was blood. The receptors were sampled from a woman aged 45-60 years in good health. The CDR3 runs from the conserved cysteine through the conserved F or W. D genes are given only for firm matches.

CDR3: CASSYSRRSSPLHF; DNA: TGTGCCAGCAGTTACTCAAGGCGGAGTTCACCCCTCCACTTT; D: NA; J: TRBJ1-6; V: TRBV6-5
CDR3: CASSPPGGGTEAFF; DNA: TGTGCCAGCAGCCCGCCGGGCGGGGGCACTGAAGCTTTCTTT; D: NA; J: TRBJ1-1; V: TRBV6-6
CDR3: CASSQVTGPGYGYTF; DNA: TGTGCCAGCAGCCAGGTCACGGGACCCGGCTATGGCTACACCTTC; D: NA; J: TRBJ1-2; V: TRBV13
CDR3: CASTGTTANTEAFF; DNA: TGTGCCAGCACTGGGACGACAGCTAACACTGAAGCTTTCTTT; D: NA; J: TRBJ1-1; V: TRBV6-5
CDR3: CASSWSGGGENEQFF; DNA: TGCGCCAGCAGCTGGAGCGGGGGGGGCGAAAATGAGCAGTTCTTC; D: TRBD2; J: TRBJ2-1; V: TRBV5-1
CDR3: CASSLILGQGLANYGYTF; DNA: TGTGCCAGCAGCTTAATTCTAGGACAGGGACTGGCCAACTATGGCTACACCTTC; D: TRBD1; J: TRBJ1-2; V: TRBV7-8
CDR3: CAWSVPGGQYF; DNA: TGTGCCTGGAGTGTACCAGGCGGGCAGTACTTC; D: NA; J: TRBJ2-7; V: TRBV30
CDR3: CASSVVGSGTSIGQYF; DNA: TGTGCCAGCAGCGTAGTGGGCTCCGGGACCAGCATCGGGCAGTACTTC; D: NA; J: TRBJ2-7; V: TRBV9
CDR3: CASSQWTRVADTQYF; DNA: TGCGCCAGCAGTCAGTGGACTAGGGTGGCGGATACGCAGTATTTT; D: TRBD2; J: TRBJ2-3; V: TRBV23-1
CDR3: CASSQLTGSTDTQYF; DNA: TGTGCCAGCAGCCAATTGACAGGGAGCACAGATACGCAGTATTTT; D: TRBD1; J: TRBJ2-3; V: TRBV3-1/TRBV3-2
CDR3: CASSPPFSDTQYF; DNA: TGTGCCAGCAGCCCCCCTTTTTCAGATACGCAGTATTTT; D: NA; J: TRBJ2-3; V: TRBV11-3
CDR3: CASRGGAGTDTQYF; DNA: TGTGCCAGCAGGGGAGGGGCTGGCACAGATACGCAGTATTTT; D: TRBD2; J: TRBJ2-3; V: TRBV5-4
CDR3: CASSPPMDLYGYTF; DNA: TGTGCCAGTAGCCCCCCCATGGATCTCTATGGCTACACCTTC; D: NA; J: TRBJ1-2; V: TRBV19
CDR3: CTSSHVIRGGETQYF; DNA: TGCACCAGCAGCCACGTAATCCGGGGGGGGGAGACCCAGTACTTC; D: NA; J: TRBJ2-5; V: TRBV1
CDR3: CASSPAGATDTQYF; DNA: TGTGCCAGCAGCCCGGCCGGGGCCACAGATACGCAGTATTTT; D: NA; J: TRBJ2-3; V: TRBV6-5
CDR3: CASSPGLAGGQDTQYF; DNA: TGTGCCAGCAGCCCGGGACTAGCGGGGGGGCAAGATACGCAGTATTTT; D: TRBD2; J: TRBJ2-3; V: TRBV11-2
CDR3: CASSGGLAGAEQFF; DNA: TGTGCCAGCAGCGGGGGACTAGCGGGAGCTGAGCAGTTCTTC; D: TRBD2; J: TRBJ2-1; V: TRBV5-4
CDR3: CASSPATVSYEQYF; DNA: TGTGCCAGCTCACCAGCGACAGTATCCTACGAGCAGTACTTC; D: NA; J: TRBJ2-7; V: TRBV18
CDR3: CASSIRGSNNQPQHF; DNA: TGTGCCAGTAGTATACGGGGGTCTAACAATCAGCCCCAGCATTTT; D: NA; J: TRBJ1-5; V: TRBV19
CDR3: CASSVTSGGWTGELFF; DNA: TGTGCCAGCAGCGTAACCAGCGGGGGGTGGACCGGGGAGCTGTTTTTT; D: TRBD2; J: TRBJ2-2; V: TRBV9
CDR3: CASSPLTYTDTQYF; DNA: TGTGCCAGCTCACCATTGACATACACAGATACGCAGTATTTT; D: NA; J: TRBJ2-3; V: TRBV18
CDR3: CASRTYSDLQPQHF; DNA: TGTGCCAGTAGGACTTACAGTGACTTGCAGCCCCAGCATTTT; D: NA; J: TRBJ1-5; V: TRBV19
CDR3: CSVEWDSASLSGANVLTF; DNA: TGCAGCGTTGAATGGGACAGCGCATCCCTCTCTGGGGCCAACGTCCTGACTTTC; D: TRBD1; J: TRBJ2-6; V: TRBV29-1
CDR3: CASSESPGTEAFF; DNA: TGCGCCAGCAGTGAGTCTCCGGGGACTGAAGCTTTCTTT; D: NA; J: TRBJ1-1; V: TRBV10-1